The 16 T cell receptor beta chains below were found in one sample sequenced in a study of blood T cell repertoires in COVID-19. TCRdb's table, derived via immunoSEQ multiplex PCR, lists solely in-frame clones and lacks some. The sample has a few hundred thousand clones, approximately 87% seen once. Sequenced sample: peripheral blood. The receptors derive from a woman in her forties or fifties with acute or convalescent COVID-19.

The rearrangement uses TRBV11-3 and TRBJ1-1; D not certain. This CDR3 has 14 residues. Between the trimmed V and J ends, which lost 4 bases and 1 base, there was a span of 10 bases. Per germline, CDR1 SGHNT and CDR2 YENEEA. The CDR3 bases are TGTGCCAGCAGCTCTCCCCGGGGGAACACTGAAGCTTTCTTT. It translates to CASSSPRGNTEAFF. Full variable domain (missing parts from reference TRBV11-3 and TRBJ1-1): EAGVVQSPRYKIIEKKQPVAFWCNPISGHNTLYWYLQNLGQGPELLIRYENEEAVDDSQLPKDRFSAERLKGVDSTLKIQPAELGDSAVYLCASSSPRGNTEAFFGQGTRLTVV.

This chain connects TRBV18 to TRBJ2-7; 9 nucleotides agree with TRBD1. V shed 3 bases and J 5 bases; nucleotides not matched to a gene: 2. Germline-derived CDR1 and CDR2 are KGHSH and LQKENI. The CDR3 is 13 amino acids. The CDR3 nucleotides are TGTGCCAGCTCACCCGGGACAGGGAACGAGCAGTACTTC. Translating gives CASSPGTGNEQYF.

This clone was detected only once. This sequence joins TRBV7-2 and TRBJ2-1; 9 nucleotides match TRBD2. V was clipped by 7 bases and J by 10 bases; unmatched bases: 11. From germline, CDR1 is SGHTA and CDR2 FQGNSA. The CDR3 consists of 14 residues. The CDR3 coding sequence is TGTGCCAGCACCCTCGGAACTAGCGGGTTGGAGCAGTTCTTC. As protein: CASTLGTSGLEQFF.

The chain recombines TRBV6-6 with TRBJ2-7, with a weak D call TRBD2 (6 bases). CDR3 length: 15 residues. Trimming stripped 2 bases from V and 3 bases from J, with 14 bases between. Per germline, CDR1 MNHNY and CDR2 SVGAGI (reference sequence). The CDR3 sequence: CASSYGGGVIYEQYF. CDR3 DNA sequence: TGTGCCAGCAGTTACGGCGGCGGGGTGATCTACGAGCAGTACTTC.

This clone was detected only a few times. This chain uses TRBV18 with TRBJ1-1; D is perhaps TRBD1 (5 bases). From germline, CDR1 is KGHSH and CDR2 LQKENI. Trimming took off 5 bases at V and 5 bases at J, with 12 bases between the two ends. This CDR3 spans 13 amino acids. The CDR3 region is CASSELGQTEAFF. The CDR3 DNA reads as TGTGCCAGCTCAGAATTGGGGCAAACTGAAGCTTTCTTT.

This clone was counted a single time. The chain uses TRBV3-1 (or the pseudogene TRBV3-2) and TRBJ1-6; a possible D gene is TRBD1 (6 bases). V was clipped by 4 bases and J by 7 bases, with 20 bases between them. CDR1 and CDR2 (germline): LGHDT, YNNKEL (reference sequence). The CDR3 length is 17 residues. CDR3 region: CASSLQQRTGFNSPLHF. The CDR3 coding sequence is TGTGCCAGCAGCCTACAACAACGAACAGGGTTCAATTCACCCCTCCACTTT.

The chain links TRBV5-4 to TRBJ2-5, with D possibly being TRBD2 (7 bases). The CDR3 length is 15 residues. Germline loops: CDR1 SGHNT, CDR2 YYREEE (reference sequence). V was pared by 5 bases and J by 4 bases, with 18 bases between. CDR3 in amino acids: CASRGGGAGGETQYF. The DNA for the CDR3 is TGTGCCAGCAGAGGGGGAGGGGCCGGCGGAGAGACCCAGTACTTC.

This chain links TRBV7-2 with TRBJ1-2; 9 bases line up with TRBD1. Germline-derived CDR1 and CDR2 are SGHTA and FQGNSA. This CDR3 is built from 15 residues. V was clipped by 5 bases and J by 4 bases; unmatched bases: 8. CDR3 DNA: TGTGCCAGCAGCCCCCGGACAGGGGAAGGCTATGGCTACACCTTC. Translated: CASSPRTGEGYGYTF.

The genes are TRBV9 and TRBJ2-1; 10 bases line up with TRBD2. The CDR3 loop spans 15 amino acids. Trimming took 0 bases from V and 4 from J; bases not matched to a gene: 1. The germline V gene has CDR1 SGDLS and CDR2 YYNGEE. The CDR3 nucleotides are TGTGCCAGCAGCGTAGTACTAGCGGGGTACAATGAGCAGTTCTTC. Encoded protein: CASSVVLAGYNEQFF. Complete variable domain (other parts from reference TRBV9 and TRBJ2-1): DSGVTQTPKHLITATGQRVTLRCSPRSGDLSVYWYQQSLDQGLQFLIQYYNGEERAKGNILERFSAQQFPDLHSELNLSSLELGDSALYFCASSVVLAGYNEQFFGPGTRLTVL.

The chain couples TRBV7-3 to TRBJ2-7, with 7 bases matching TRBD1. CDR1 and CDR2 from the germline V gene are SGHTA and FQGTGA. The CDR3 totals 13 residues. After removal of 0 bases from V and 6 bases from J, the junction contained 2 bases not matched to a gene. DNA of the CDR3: TGTGCCAGCAGCTTAACAGGGGGCACCGAGCAGTACTTC. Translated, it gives CASSLTGGTEQYF.

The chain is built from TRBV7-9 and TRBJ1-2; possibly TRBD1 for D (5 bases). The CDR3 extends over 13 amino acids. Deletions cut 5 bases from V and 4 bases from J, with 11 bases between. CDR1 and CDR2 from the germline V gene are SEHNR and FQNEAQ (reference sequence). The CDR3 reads CASSRDSAYGYTF. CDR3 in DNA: TGTGCCAGCAGCCGAGACAGCGCCTATGGCTACACCTTC.

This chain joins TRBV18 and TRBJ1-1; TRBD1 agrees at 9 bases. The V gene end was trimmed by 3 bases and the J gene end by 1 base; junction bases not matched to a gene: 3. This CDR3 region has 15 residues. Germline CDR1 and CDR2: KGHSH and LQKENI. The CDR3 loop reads CASSPGQGWNTEAFF. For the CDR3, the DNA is TGTGCCAGCTCACCCGGACAGGGGTGGAACACTGAAGCTTTCTTT.

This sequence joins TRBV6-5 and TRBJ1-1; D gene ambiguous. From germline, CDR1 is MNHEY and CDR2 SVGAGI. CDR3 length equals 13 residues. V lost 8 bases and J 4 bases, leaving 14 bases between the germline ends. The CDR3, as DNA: TGTGCCAGCGGTTCCAAGCGGGGCACTGAAGCTTTCTTT. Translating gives CASGSKRGTEAFF.

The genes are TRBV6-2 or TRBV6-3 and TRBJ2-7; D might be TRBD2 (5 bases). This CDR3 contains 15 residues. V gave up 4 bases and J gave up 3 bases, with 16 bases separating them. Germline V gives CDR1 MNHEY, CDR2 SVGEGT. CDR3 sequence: CASSSTAYDYYEQYF. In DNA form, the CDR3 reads TGTGCCAGCAGTTCAACAGCTTATGACTACTACGAGCAGTACTTC.

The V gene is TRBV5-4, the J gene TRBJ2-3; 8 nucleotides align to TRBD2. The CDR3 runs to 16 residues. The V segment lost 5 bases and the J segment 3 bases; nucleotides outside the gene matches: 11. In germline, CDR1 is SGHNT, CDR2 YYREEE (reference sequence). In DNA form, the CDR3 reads TGTGCCAGCAGACCCCTAACGGGGGGGCAGACAGATACGCAGTATTTT. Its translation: CASRPLTGGQTDTQYF.

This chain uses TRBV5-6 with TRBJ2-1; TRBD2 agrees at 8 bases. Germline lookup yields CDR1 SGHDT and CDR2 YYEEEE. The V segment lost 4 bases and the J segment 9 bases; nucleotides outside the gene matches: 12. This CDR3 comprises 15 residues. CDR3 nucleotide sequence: TGTGCCAGCAGCAAACTAGCGGAGGGAGCAGTTGAGCAGTTCTTC. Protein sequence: CASSKLAEGAVEQFF.